This T cell receptor beta chain was observed in a study of PD-L1 blockade in urothelial cancer. Study context: The analyses of blood took place 3 weeks (second dose) and 6 weeks after treatment start. T cells were recovered from blood samples at a median of approximately 150,000.

The CDR3 covers 15 residues. Trimming removed 1 base at V and 0 bases at J, with 7 bases between. Germline-derived CDR1 and CDR2 are LNHNV and YYDKDF (reference sequence). The assay was immunoSEQ multiplex PCR, and TCRdb's table has in-frame clones only and misses some. This sample has around 80,000 clones, with 75% to 90% found just once. The chain combines TRBV15 with TRBJ1-5; D remains ambiguous. The sequencing here drew on PBMCs, taken around atezolizumab (anti-PD-L1) treatment. This TCR came from a woman aged 65 to 85 with urothelial cancer. Written as DNA, the CDR3 is TGTGCCACCAGCAGAGGAGGGAGTAGCAATCAGCCCCAGCATTTT. Its protein is CATSRGGSSNQPQHF.